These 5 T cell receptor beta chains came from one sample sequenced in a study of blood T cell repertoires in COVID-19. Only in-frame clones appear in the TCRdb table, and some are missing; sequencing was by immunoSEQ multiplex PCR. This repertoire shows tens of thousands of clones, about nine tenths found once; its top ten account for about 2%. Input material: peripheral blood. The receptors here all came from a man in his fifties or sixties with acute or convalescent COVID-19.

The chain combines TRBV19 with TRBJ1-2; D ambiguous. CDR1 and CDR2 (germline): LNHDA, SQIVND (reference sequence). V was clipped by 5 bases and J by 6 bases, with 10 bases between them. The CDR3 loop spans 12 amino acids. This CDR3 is CASSAPGNGYTF. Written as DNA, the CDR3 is TGTGCCAGTAGTGCCCCGGGTAATGGCTACACCTTC.

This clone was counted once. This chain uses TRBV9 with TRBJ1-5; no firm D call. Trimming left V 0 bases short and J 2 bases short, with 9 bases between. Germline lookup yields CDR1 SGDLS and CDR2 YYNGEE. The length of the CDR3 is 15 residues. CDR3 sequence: CASSVGPQGNQPQHF. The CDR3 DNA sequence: TGTGCCAGCAGCGTAGGCCCCCAGGGCAATCAGCCCCAGCATTTT.

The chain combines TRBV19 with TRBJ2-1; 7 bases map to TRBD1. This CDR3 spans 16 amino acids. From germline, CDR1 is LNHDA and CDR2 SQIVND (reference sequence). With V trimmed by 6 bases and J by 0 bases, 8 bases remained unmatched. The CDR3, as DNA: TGTGCCAGTAGCCCACAGGGGTGGAGCTCCTACAATGAGCAGTTCTTC. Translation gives CASSPQGWSSYNEQFF.

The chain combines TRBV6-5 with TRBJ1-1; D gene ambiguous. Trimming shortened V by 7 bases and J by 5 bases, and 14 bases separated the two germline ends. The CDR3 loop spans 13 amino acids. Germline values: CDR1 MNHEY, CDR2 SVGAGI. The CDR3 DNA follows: TGTGCCAGCACGGCGGGCGGAGGGACTGAAGCTTTCTTT. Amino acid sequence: CASTAGGGTEAFF.

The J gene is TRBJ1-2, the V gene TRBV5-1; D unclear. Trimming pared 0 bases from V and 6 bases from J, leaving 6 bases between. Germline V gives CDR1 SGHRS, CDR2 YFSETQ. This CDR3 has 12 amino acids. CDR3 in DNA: TGCGCCAGCAGCTTGGGGCGGAATGGCTACACCTTC. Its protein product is CASSLGRNGYTF.